Listed here are 31 T cell receptor beta chains from one sample, sequenced in a study of shared clonotypes between healthy human individuals. Selected positively for CCR7 and CD45RO-negative, naive CD8 cells excluded terminally differentiated effector memory CD45RA+ cells. The repertoire was sequenced with immunoSEQ multiplex PCR; TCRdb's copy has only in-frame clones and lacks some. The data show about 2.1 million clones, 93% seen once. Specimen: naive CD8+ T cells from PBMCs. The receptors were gathered from a man younger than 35 in good health. Some clones in this sample may be carry-over from other donors' samples.

As to this clone: At one end, the junction sequence differs from germline, possibly due to a read error. The rearrangement links TRBV7-6 to TRBJ1-2; D perhaps matches TRBD1 (5 bases). From germline, CDR1 is SGHVS and CDR2 FNYEAQ. The CDR3 is 13 amino acids. The CDR3 spells CASSLEGQSYLFF. CDR3 DNA sequence: TGTGCCAGCAGCTTAGAGGGGCAGAGCTACCTCTTCTTC. Full variable domain (missing parts from reference TRBV7-6 and TRBJ1-2): GAGVSQSPRYKVTKRGQDVALRCDPISGHVSLYWYRQALGQGPEFLTYFNYEAQQDKSGLPNDRFSAERPEGSISTLTIQRTEQRDSAMYRCASSLEGQSYLFFGSGTRLTVV.

The chain uses TRBV4-3 and TRBJ2-7; 7 bases map to TRBD2. Germline lookup yields CDR1 LGHNA and CDR2 YSLEER. This CDR3 has 15 residues. The V gene end was trimmed by 1 base and the J gene end by 3 bases; junction bases not matched to a gene: 6. Written as DNA, the CDR3 is TGCGCCAGCAGCCAAGCCCGGTCTAGCGGCTACGAGCAGTACTTC. Translation gives CASSQARSSGYEQYF.

V and J are TRBV15 and TRBJ1-3, with TRBD1 as a possible D gene (5 bases). V was cut by 4 bases and J by 3 bases, with 13 bases left in between. CDR1 LNHNV and CDR2 YYDKDF come from the germline V gene (reference sequence). The CDR3 is 15 residues long. This chain's CDR3 is CATSIPRGGGNTIYF. The DNA of the CDR3 is TGTGCCACCAGCATCCCAAGGGGAGGTGGAAACACCATATATTTT.

This rearrangement joins TRBV4-2 to TRBJ2-5; D might be TRBD1 or TRBD2, each matching 5 bases. Germline loops: CDR1 LGHNA, CDR2 YNFKEQ. The CDR3 spans 15 residues. The V and J ends lost 0 bases and 4 bases respectively, with 12 bases between them. This CDR3 is CASSQDSRGSETQYF. CDR3 DNA sequence: TGTGCCAGCAGCCAAGATAGCCGGGGCTCAGAGACCCAGTACTTC.

This clone came up once. V usage is TRBV25-1 and J usage is TRBJ2-1; perhaps TRBD1 as D (6 bases). The CDR3 spans 17 residues. V was pared by 1 base and J by 9 bases, with 22 bases between. Germline assignment: CDR1 MGHDK and CDR2 SYGVNS. As DNA, the CDR3 is TGTGCCAGCAGTGAATTTGAGTCCGGGACACCCAGGAGTGAGCAGTTCTTC. Protein: CASSEFESGTPRSEQFF.

This chain connects TRBV4-2 to TRBJ2-7, with D possibly matching TRBD2 (5 bases). Germline assignment: CDR1 LGHNA and CDR2 YNFKEQ. Deletions cut 5 bases from V and 7 bases from J, with 24 bases between. There are 16 residues in the CDR3. Here the CDR3 reads CASSSLGALPFGEQYF. The CDR3 DNA sequence: TGTGCCAGCAGCTCACTAGGAGCCCTTCCCTTTGGAGAGCAGTACTTC.

V and J are TRBV29-1 and TRBJ1-1; D unclear. There are 12 residues in the CDR3. From germline, CDR1 is SQVTM and CDR2 ANQGSEA. The V and J ends lost 7 bases and 6 bases respectively, with 15 bases between them. The CDR3 reads CSALSLGPEAFF. The CDR3 DNA reads TGCAGCGCCCTCTCCCTGGGCCCTGAAGCTTTCTTT.

The chain is built from TRBV7-9 and TRBJ1-2; 8 nucleotides line up with TRBD1. The CDR3 totals 14 residues. Germline lookup yields CDR1 SEHNR and CDR2 FQNEAQ (reference sequence). V shed 4 bases and J 6 bases; nucleotides not matched to a gene: 7. CDR3 residues: CASSYAGGVDGYTF. CDR3 nucleotide sequence: TGTGCCAGCAGCTATGCAGGGGGCGTCGATGGCTACACCTTC. Supplemented by reference TRBV7-9 and TRBJ1-2, the full variable domain reads DTGVSQNPRHKITKRGQNVTFRCDPISEHNRLYWYRQTLGQGPEFLTYFQNEAQLEKSRLLSDRFSAERPKGSFSTLEIQRTEQGDSAMYLCASSYAGGVDGYTFGSGTRLTVV.

This sequence joins TRBV9 and TRBJ2-1, with 8 positions matching TRBD2. After removal of 4 bases from V and 9 bases from J, the junction contained 21 bases not matched to a gene. The germline V gene encodes CDR1 SGDLS and CDR2 YYNGEE. The CDR3 sequence is 18 residues long. The CDR3 region is CASSPPRPRGLAGGEQFF. The CDR3 DNA reads TGTGCCAGCAGCCCGCCCCGTCCTCGAGGGCTAGCGGGCGGTGAGCAGTTCTTC.

This chain uses TRBV27 with TRBJ2-7; D is perhaps TRBD1 (6 bases). Per germline, CDR1 MNHEY and CDR2 SMNVEV (reference sequence). This CDR3 is 15 amino acids long. Between the trimmed V and J ends, which lost 0 bases and 5 bases, there was a span of 14 bases. The CDR3 reads CASSLSIEGDNEQYF. DNA of the CDR3: TGTGCCAGCAGTTTATCGATCGAGGGGGATAACGAGCAGTACTTC.

The V call is TRBV10-3, the J call TRBJ2-7; tentatively, D is TRBD1 (5 bases). CDR3 length: 14 residues. Germline V CDR1 and CDR2: ENHRY, SYGVKD. Trimming cost V 3 bases and J 4 bases, with 13 bases left between them. The CDR3: CAISDSRAGYEQYF. The CDR3 coding sequence is TGTGCCATCAGTGATAGCAGGGCTGGTTACGAGCAGTACTTC.

The gene calls are TRBV7-9 and TRBJ2-7; D is possibly TRBD1 or TRBD2 (6 bases each). The CDR3 sequence is 14 residues long. Germline V gives CDR1 SEHNR, CDR2 FQNEAQ (reference sequence). V dropped 1 base and J dropped 5 bases, with 12 bases sitting between them. The CDR3 region has the DNA TGTGCCAGCAGCTTAGAAGGGGGGCGGAACGAGCAGTACTTC. Translating it yields CASSLEGGRNEQYF.

This sequence joins TRBV7-2 and TRBJ2-1; weak D call: TRBD1 (6 bases). Germline V CDR1 and CDR2: SGHTA, FQGNSA. Trimming stripped 7 bases from V and 8 bases from J, with 18 bases between. This CDR3 spans 14 amino acids. The CDR3 nucleotides are TGTGCCAGCACCAACGGGATAAGGGGGTATGAGCAGTTCTTC. It yields the protein CASTNGIRGYEQFF. Using reference TRBV7-2 and TRBJ2-1 for the parts outside the CDR3, the full variable domain is GAGVSQSPSNKVTEKGKDVELRCDPISGHTALYWYRQSLGQGLEFLIYFQGNSAPDKSGLPSDRFSAERTGGSVSTLTIQRTQQEDSAVYLCASTNGIRGYEQFFGPGTRLTVL.

CDR3 region: CASSLAELRETQYF. DNA of the CDR3: TGTGCCAGCAGCTTAGCCGAGTTGCGAGAGACCCAGTACTTC. The chain has TRBV7-6 and TRBJ2-5, with unresolved D. CDR1 is SGHVS, CDR2 FNYEAQ, per germline. The CDR3 loop spans 14 amino acids. Trimming left V 0 bases short and J 4 bases short, with 9 bases between.

The J gene is TRBJ2-2, the V gene TRBV11-2; D is possibly TRBD1 (6 bases). The CDR3 is made up of 15 amino acids. Germline-derived CDR1 and CDR2 are SGHAT and FQNNGV. V lost 5 bases and J lost 1, with 11 bases in between. CDR3 region: CASSHFRGNTGELFF. Written as DNA, the CDR3 is TGTGCCAGCAGCCACTTCAGGGGGAACACCGGGGAGCTGTTTTTT.

This chain uses TRBV9 with TRBJ1-2; D perhaps matches TRBD1 (6 bases). In germline, CDR1 is SGDLS, CDR2 YYNGEE. This CDR3 has 14 residues. Trimming took 2 bases from V and 3 from J, leaving 11 bases between them. DNA of the CDR3: TGTGCCAGCAGCGTCAACAGGGAAGACTATGGCTACACCTTC. Translation gives CASSVNREDYGYTF.

CDR3 residues: CASSYSGSVGELFF. The CDR3 bases are TGTGCCAGCAGTTACAGCGGGTCGGTCGGGGAGCTGTTTTTT. This chain uses TRBV28 with TRBJ2-2, with a possible D match to TRBD2 (6 bases). V was shortened by 4 bases and J by 7 bases, with 13 bases between the two germline ends. Germline assignment: CDR1 MDHEN and CDR2 SYDVKM. CDR3 length equals 14 residues.

Details on this clone: The junction and the germline gene differ at one end; a read error may be behind it. The rearrangement links TRBV27 to TRBJ1-1; D gene uncertain. Germline lookup yields CDR1 MNHEY and CDR2 SMNVEV (reference sequence). The CDR3 is 13 residues long. The CDR3 region is CACSVGKNTEAFF. DNA for the CDR3: TGTGCCTGCAGCGTTGGTAAGAACACTGAAGCTTTCTTT.

CDR3 protein: CAWSSPRAGAYNEQFF. In nucleotides, the CDR3 is TGTGCCTGGAGTTCTCCTCGAGCGGGAGCCTACAATGAGCAGTTCTTC. The rearrangement joins TRBV30 to TRBJ2-1, with 8 bases identical to TRBD2. The CDR3 is made up of 16 amino acids. Germline loops: CDR1 GTSNPN, CDR2 SVGIG (reference sequence). Trimming took 2 bases from V and 2 from J; bases not matched to a gene: 8.

V is TRBV5-6 and J is TRBJ2-7; tentatively, D is TRBD2 (6 bases). Deletions cut 4 bases from V and 2 bases from J, with 13 bases between. This CDR3 region has 14 residues. Germline V lookup: CDR1 SGHDT, CDR2 YYEEEE. CDR3 nucleotide sequence: TGTGCCAGCAGCCCCCCGGCGGGACCCTACGAGCAGTACTTC. It translates to CASSPPAGPYEQYF.

This chain links TRBV4-1 with TRBJ2-2; D is possibly TRBD2 (6 bases). The CDR3 loop spans 16 amino acids. The germline gives CDR1 MGHRA, CDR2 YSYEKL. Trimming pared 8 bases from V and 6 bases from J, leaving 22 bases between. For the CDR3, the DNA is TGCGCCAGCGGCACAAGCTTAGGACTACAGGCCGGGGAGCTGTTTTTT. Encoded protein: CASGTSLGLQAGELFF.

This chain joins TRBV4-3 and TRBJ2-7, with D possibly TRBD1 on 5 matching bases. The CDR3 is 18 amino acids. V lost 0 bases and J 2 bases, leaving 20 bases between the germline ends. From germline, CDR1 is LGHNA and CDR2 YSLEER. In DNA form, the CDR3 reads TGCGCCAGCAGCCAAGAGCCCACCAGGACAAACAGCGCCTACGAGCAGTACTTC. Residues: CASSQEPTRTNSAYEQYF.

This rearrangement joins TRBV27 to TRBJ2-1; the D is unclear. The CDR3 has 16 residues. Germline V gene lookup returns CDR1 MNHEY and CDR2 SMNVEV (reference sequence). The V end lost 2 bases, the J end lost 1 base, and 12 bases lay between the germline ends. CDR3: CASSLSADPSYNEQFF. The CDR3 DNA sequence: TGTGCCAGCAGTTTAAGCGCCGATCCTTCCTACAATGAGCAGTTCTTC.

The V call is TRBV5-1, the J call TRBJ1-3; 9 bases map to TRBD1. J gave up 8 bases and V 4 bases, and 10 bases lay outside the gene matches. Germline-derived CDR1 and CDR2 are SGHRS and YFSETQ. The CDR3 covers 15 residues. This CDR3 reads CASSPSRDRADTIYF. The CDR3 DNA follows: TGCGCCAGCAGCCCGTCCCGGGACAGGGCCGACACCATATATTTT. Full variable domain (outside the CDR3, taken from reference TRBV5-1 and TRBJ1-3): KAGVTQTPRYLIKTRGQQVTLSCSPISGHRSVSWYQQTPGQGLQFLFEYFSETQRNKGNFPGRFSGRQFSNSRSEMNVSTLELGDSALYLCASSPSRDRADTIYFGEGSWLTVV.

The chain joins TRBV7-9 to TRBJ1-4, with a tentative D call TRBD1 (5 bases). Between the trimmed V and J ends, which lost 2 bases and 6 bases, there was a span of 16 bases. Germline lookup yields CDR1 SEHNR and CDR2 FQNEAQ (reference sequence). This CDR3 has 16 residues. CDR3 nucleotides: TGTGCCAGCAGCTTACCTTCCGATGGGGCTTATGAAAAACTGTTTTTT. Translated, it gives CASSLPSDGAYEKLFF.

The chain carries TRBV19 and TRBJ2-1; D is ambiguous. The CDR3 consists of 13 residues. Germline V gene lookup returns CDR1 LNHDA and CDR2 SQIVND (reference sequence). Trimming pared 5 bases from V and 6 bases from J, leaving 11 bases between. CDR3 residues: CASSPPTLNEQFF. The DNA for the CDR3 is TGTGCCAGTAGTCCCCCAACCCTCAATGAGCAGTTCTTC.

The V call is TRBV11-3, the J call TRBJ2-5, with D tentatively TRBD2 (5 bases). Per the germline V gene, CDR1 is SGHNT and CDR2 is YENEEA. This CDR3 contains 13 residues. Trimming removed 0 bases from V and 5 bases from J, with 7 bases in between. CDR3 sequence reads: CASSLETGETQYF. In DNA, the CDR3 is TGTGCCAGCAGCTTAGAAACGGGGGAGACCCAGTACTTC.

V usage is TRBV30 and J usage is TRBJ2-7; D remains ambiguous. Trimming took 2 bases from V and 2 from J, leaving 7 bases between them. The CDR3 has 12 residues. The germline CDR1 and CDR2 sequences are GTSNPN and SVGIG (reference sequence). The CDR3 region has the DNA TGTGCCTGGAGTTTCGCAACCTACGAGCAGTACTTC. Translated, it gives CAWSFATYEQYF. Combining the CDR3 with reference TRBV30 and TRBJ2-7 gives the whole variable domain SQTIHQWPATLVQPVGSPLSLECTVEGTSNPNLYWYRQAAGRGLQLLFYSVGIGQISSEVPQNLSASRPQDRQFILSSKKLLLSDSGFYLCAWSFATYEQYFGPGTRLTVT.

This CDR3 is CASSAPWAYEQYF. The DNA of the CDR3 is TGTGCCAGCAGCGCCCCCTGGGCCTACGAGCAGTACTTC. The J gene is TRBJ2-7, the V gene TRBV7-9; no firm D call. The CDR3 consists of 13 residues. Per the germline V gene, CDR1 is SEHNR and CDR2 is FQNEAQ (reference sequence). V lost 5 bases, J lost 2 bases, and 10 bases lay in between.

The rearrangement joins TRBV7-9 to TRBJ1-2; possible D gene TRBD1, 5 bases. The CDR3 runs 15 residues. The germline V gene has CDR1 SEHNR and CDR2 FQNEAQ (reference sequence). The V gene lost 1 base and the J gene lost 4 bases, with 13 bases spanning the gap. CDR3 amino acids: CASSLGSGVAYGYTF. The CDR3 nucleotides read TGTGCCAGCAGCTTAGGTTCGGGGGTTGCCTATGGCTACACCTTC.

This clone was seen once. The chain's CDR3 is CASSVIEGTGYGYTF. CDR3 nucleotides: TGTGCCAGCAGCGTTATTGAGGGGACAGGCTATGGCTACACCTTC. The rearrangement joins TRBV9 to TRBJ1-2; 8 bases fit TRBD1. From germline, CDR1 is SGDLS and CDR2 YYNGEE. J gave up 4 bases and V 2 bases, and 7 bases lay outside the gene matches. The CDR3 is 15 amino acids.